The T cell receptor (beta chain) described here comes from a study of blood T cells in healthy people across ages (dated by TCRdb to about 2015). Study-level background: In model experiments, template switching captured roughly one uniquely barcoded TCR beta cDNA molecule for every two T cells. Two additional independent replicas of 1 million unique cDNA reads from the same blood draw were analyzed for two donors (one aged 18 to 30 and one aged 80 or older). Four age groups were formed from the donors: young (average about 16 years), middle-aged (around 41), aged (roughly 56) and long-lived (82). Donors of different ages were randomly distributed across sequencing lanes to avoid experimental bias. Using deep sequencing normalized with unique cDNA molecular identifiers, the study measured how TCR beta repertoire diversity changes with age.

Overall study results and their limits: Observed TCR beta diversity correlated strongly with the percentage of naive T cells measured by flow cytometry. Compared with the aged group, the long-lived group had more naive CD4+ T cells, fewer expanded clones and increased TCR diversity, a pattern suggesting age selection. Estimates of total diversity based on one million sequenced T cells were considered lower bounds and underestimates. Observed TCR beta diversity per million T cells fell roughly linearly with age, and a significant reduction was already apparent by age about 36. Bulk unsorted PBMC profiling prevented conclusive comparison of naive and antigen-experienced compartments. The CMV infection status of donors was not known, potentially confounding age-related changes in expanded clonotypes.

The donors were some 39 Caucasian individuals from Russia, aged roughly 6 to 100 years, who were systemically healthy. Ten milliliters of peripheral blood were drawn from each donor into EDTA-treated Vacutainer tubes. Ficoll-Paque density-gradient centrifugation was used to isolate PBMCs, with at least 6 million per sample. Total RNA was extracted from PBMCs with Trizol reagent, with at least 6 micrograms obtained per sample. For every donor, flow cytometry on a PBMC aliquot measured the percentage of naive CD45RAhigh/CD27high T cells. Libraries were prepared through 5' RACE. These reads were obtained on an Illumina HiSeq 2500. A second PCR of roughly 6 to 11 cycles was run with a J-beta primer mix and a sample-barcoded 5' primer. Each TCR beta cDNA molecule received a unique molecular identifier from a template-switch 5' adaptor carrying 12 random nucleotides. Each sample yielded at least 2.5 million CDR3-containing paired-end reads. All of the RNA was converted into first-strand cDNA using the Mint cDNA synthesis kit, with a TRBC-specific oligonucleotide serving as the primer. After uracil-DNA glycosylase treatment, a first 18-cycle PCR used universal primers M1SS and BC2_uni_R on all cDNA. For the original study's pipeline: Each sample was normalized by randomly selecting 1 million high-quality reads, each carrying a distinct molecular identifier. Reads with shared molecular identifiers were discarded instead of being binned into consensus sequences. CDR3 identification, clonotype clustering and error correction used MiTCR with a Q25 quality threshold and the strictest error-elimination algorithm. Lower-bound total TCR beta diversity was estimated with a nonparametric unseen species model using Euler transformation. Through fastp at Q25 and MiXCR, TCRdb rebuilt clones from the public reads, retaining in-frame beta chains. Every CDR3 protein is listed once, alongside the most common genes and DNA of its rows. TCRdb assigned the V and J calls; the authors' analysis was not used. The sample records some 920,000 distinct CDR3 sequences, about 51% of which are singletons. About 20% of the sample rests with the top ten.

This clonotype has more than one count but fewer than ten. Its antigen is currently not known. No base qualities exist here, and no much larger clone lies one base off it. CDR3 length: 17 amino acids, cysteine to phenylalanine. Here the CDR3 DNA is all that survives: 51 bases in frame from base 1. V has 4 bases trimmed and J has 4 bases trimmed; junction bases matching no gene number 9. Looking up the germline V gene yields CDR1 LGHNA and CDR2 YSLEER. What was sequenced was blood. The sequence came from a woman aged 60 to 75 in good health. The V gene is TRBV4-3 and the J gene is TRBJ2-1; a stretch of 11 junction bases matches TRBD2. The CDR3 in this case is CASSPIPGLADYNEQFF. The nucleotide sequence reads TGCGCCAGCAGCCCTATTCCGGGACTAGCGGATTACAATGAGCAGTTCTTC.